The present entry profiles one T cell receptor (beta chain) with its context. This sample was taken from a study of T cell changes during pregnancy in multiple sclerosis. Clones were read by immunoSEQ multiplex PCR, and TCRdb kept only the in-frame ones, dropping some. This repertoire shows around 31,000 clones, around nine tenths found once; its top ten account for roughly 0.74%. The CDR3 is made up of 15 amino acids. Germline values: CDR1 ENHRY, CDR2 SYGVKD. The trim removed 7 bases at V and 5 bases at J, leaving 13 bases unmatched. This chain connects TRBV10-3 to TRBJ2-7; TRBD2 matches 8 bases. The sample was CD4+ T cells from peripheral blood mononuclear cells, taken in the first trimester of pregnancy. The clonotype was recovered from a female donor with multiple sclerosis, enrolled in a pregnancy study. The CDR3, as DNA: TGTGCCATCAAGGGTCGGGGGGGCTATCCGGACGAGCAGTACTTC. It yields the protein CAIKGRGGYPDEQYF.